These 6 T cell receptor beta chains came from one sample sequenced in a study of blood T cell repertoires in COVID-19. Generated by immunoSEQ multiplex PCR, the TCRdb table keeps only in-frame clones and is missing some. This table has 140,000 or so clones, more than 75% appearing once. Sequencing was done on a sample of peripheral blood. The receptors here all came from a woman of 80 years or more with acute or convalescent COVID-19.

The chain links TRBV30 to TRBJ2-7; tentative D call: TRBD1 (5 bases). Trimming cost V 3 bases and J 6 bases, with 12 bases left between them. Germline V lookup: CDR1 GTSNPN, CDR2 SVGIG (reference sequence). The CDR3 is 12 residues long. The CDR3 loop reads CAWREGVSEQYF. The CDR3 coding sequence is TGTGCCTGGAGAGAAGGGGTCAGCGAGCAGTACTTC. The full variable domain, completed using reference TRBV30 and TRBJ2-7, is SQTIHQWPATLVQPVGSPLSLECTVEGTSNPNLYWYRQAAGRGLQLLFYSVGIGQISSEVPQNLSASRPQDRQFILSSKKLLLSDSGFYLCAWREGVSEQYFGPGTRLTVT.

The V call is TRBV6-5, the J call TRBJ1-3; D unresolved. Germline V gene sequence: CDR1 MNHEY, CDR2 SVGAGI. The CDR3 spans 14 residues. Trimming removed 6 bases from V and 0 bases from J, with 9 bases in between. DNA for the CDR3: TGTGCCAGCAGGGCCCTCATCTCTGGAAACACCATATATTTT. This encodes CASRALISGNTIYF.

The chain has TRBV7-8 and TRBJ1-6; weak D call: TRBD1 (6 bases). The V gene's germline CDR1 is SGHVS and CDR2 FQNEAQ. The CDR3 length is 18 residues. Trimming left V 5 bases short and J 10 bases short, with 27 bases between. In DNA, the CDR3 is TGTGCCAGCAGCCCCTTAGGCCCCCTAGCCAGGGGTTGGTCACCCCTCCACTTT. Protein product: CASSPLGPLARGWSPLHF.

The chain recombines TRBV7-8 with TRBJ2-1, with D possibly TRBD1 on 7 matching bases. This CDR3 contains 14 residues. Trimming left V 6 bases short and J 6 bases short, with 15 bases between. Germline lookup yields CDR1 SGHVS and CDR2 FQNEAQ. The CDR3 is CASRLAGGFNEQFF. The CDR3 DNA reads TGTGCCAGCAGGTTGGCAGGGGGGTTCAATGAGCAGTTCTTC.

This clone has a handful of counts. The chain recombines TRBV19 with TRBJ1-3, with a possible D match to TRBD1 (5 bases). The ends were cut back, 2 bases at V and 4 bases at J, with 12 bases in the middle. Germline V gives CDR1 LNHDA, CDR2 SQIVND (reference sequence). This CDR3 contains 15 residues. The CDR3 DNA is TGTGCCAGTAGTATAAGGGGATCGGGCGGAAACACCATATATTTT. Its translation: CASSIRGSGGNTIYF.

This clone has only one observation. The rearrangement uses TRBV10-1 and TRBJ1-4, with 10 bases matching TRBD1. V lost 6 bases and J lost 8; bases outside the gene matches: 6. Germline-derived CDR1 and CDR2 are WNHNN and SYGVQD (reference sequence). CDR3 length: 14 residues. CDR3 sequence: CASSPGQGVEKLFF. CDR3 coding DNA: TGCGCCAGCAGCCCCGGACAGGGGGTGGAAAAACTGTTTTTT.